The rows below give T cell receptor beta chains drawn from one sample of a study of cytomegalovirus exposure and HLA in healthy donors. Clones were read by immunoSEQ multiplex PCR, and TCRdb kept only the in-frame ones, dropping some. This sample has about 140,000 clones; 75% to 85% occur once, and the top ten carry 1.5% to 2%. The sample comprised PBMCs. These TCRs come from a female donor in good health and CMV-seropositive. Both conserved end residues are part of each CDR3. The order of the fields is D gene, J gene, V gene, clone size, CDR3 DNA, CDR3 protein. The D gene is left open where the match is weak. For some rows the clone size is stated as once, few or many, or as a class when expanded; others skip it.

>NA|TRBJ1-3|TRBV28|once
TGTGCCAGCAGTTTTCGGGGGGCTGGAAACACCATATATTTT
CASSFRGAGNTIYF
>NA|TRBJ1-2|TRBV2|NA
TGTGCCAGCAGTGAATCGGTCTCTAACTATGGCTACACCTTC
CASSESVSNYGYTF
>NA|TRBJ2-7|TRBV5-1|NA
TGCGCCAGCAGCCCCTCGGGGTCGAGGGACGAGCAGTACTTC
CASSPSGSRDEQYF
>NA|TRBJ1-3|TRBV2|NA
TGTGCCAGCAGTGTCCAGGCGCCTGGAAACACCATATATTTT
CASSVQAPGNTIYF
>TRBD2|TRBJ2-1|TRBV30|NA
TGTGCCTGGACCGGACTAGCGGCCTACAATGAGCAGTTCTTC
CAWTGLAAYNEQFF
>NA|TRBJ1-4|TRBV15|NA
TGTGCCACCAGCAGTCGCGACAGTGAAAAACTGTTTTTT
CATSSRDSEKLFF
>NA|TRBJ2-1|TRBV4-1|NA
TGCGCCAGCAGGTTCGGCGGGACAGCCTCCTACAATGAGCAGTTCTTC
CASRFGGTASYNEQFF
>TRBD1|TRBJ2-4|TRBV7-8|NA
TGTGCCAGCAGCGCCAGAACGCAGGGGGTCAAAAACATTCAGTACTTC
CASSARTQGVKNIQYF
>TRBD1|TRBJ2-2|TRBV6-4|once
TGTGCCAGCAGTGGGACAGGGGCCACCGGGGAGCTGTTTTTT
CASSGTGATGELFF
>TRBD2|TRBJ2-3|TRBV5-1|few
TGCGCCAGCAGCTTGGCGCTAGCGGGCACAGATACGCAGTATTTT
CASSLALAGTDTQYF
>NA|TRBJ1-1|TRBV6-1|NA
TGTGCCAGCAGAGGGGCAGGGGTAAACACTGAAGCTTTCTTT
CASRGAGVNTEAFF
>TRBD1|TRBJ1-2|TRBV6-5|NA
TGTGCCAGCAGCACCACCGGGACAGGGATTGGCTACACCTTC
CASSTTGTGIGYTF
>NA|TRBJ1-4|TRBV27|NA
TGTGCCAGCAGTAATGCCCTAACCCCGAATGAAAAACTGTTTTTT
CASSNALTPNEKLFF
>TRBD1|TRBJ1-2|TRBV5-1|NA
TGCGCCAGCAGCCCCGGACAGGGCGATGGCTACACCTTC
CASSPGQGDGYTF
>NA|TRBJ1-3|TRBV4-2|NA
TGTGCCAGCAGCGGGGAGAGAAACACCATATATTTT
CASSGERNTIYF
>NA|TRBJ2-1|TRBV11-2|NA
TGTGCCAGCAGCCCAGGGGACAATGAGCAGTTCTTC
CASSPGDNEQFF
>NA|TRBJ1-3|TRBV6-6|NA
TGTGCCAGCAGTGAGGGAAACACCATATATTTT
CASSEGNTIYF
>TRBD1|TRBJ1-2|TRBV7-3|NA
TGTGCCAGCAGCTTATCGCCAGGGGGCGAGGATGGCTACACCTTC
CASSLSPGGEDGYTF
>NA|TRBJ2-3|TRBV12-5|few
TGTGCTAGTGGGTTTTGGGGGGGCCTATCTGATACGCAGTATTTT
CASGFWGGLSDTQYF
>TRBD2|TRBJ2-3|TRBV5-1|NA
TGCGCCAGCAGCGGGCTAGCGGGAGGGGGCACAGATACGCAGTATTTT
CASSGLAGGGTDTQYF
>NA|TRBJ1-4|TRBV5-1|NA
TGCGCCAGCAGCTTGGGACAGTATAATGAAAAACTGTTTTTT
CASSLGQYNEKLFF
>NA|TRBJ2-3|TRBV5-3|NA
TGTGCCAGATTTCGGATAGTGGCGGGTTCTGTTACAGATACGCAGTATTTT
CARFRIVAGSVTDTQYF